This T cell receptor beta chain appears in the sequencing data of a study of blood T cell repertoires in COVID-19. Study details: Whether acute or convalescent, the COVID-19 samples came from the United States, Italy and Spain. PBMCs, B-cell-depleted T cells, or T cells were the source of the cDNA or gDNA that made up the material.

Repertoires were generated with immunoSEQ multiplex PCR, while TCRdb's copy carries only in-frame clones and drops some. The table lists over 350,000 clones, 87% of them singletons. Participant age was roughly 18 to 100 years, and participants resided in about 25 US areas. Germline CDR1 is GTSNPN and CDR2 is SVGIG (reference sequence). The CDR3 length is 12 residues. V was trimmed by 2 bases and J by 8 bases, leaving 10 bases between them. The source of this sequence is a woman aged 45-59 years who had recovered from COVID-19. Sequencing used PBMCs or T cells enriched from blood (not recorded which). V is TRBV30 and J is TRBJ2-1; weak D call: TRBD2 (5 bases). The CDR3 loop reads CAWSSGIHEQFF. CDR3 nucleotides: TGTGCCTGGAGTTCGGGGATTCATGAGCAGTTCTTC.